These 9 T cell receptor beta chains came from one sample sequenced in a study of immune evolution from preneoplasia to lung adenocarcinoma. The method was immunoSEQ multiplex PCR; TCRdb's version includes in-frame clones alone and lacks a portion of them. The sample shows some 5,000 clones, 75% to 85% of them seen only once. The source material was FFPE adjacent normal lung tissue. Every receptor here comes from a donor aged 70 or older with lung adenocarcinoma.

The gene calls are TRBV28 and TRBJ2-7; 7 bases are a match to TRBD2. J lost 2 bases, V lost 6 bases, and 7 bases had no gene match. Per germline, CDR1 MDHEN and CDR2 SYDVKM. The CDR3 consists of 14 residues. The CDR3: CASRVQRGTYEQYF. CDR3 bases: TGTGCCAGCAGGGTACAGCGGGGAACCTACGAGCAGTACTTC.

The CDR3 DNA follows: TGTGCCAGCAGCTTAGAAGTGGGAGGTGCTTTCTTT. Residues: CASSLEVGGAFF. The chain combines TRBV11-2 with TRBJ1-1; D not resolved. Germline V gene data show CDR1 as SGHAT and CDR2 as FQNNGV. V lost 0 bases, J lost 11 bases, and 10 bases lay in between. This CDR3 is built from 12 residues. Complete variable domain (other parts from reference TRBV11-2 and TRBJ1-1): EAGVAQSPRYKIIEKRQSVAFWCNPISGHATLYWYQQILGQGPKLLIQFQNNGVVDDSQLPKDRFSAERLKGVDSTLKIQPAKLEDSAVYLCASSLEVGGAFFGQGTRLTVV.

This clone was observed once. The J gene is TRBJ1-6, the V gene TRBV30, with a weak D call TRBD1 (5 bases). Looked up from germline, CDR1 is GTSNPN and CDR2 is SVGIG (reference sequence). The CDR3 totals 14 residues. V was trimmed by 4 bases and J by 11 bases, leaving 18 bases between them. The CDR3 sequence: CAWTVSGAGTPLHF. The CDR3 bases are TGTGCCTGGACGGTTAGTGGGGCCGGGACACCCCTCCACTTT.

The gene calls are TRBV5-1 and TRBJ2-1; 8 nucleotides line up with TRBD2. The J segment lost 4 bases and the V segment lost 4 bases, leaving 4 bases of the junction unmatched. The CDR3 is 14 residues long. Looked up from germline, CDR1 is SGHRS and CDR2 is YFSETQ. CDR3: CASSQTSAYNEQFF. For the CDR3, the DNA is TGCGCCAGCAGCCAGACTAGCGCTTACAATGAGCAGTTCTTC.

The chain combines TRBV19 with TRBJ1-2; 10 nucleotides align to TRBD1. V gave up 9 bases and J gave up 4 bases; unmatched junction bases: 8. Germline-derived CDR1 and CDR2 are LNHDA and SQIVND (reference sequence). The CDR3 has 14 residues. The CDR3 DNA follows: TGTGCCAGCTCTCAGGACAGGGGGTTCTATGGCTACACCTTC. It yields the protein CASSQDRGFYGYTF.

The chain uses TRBV2 and TRBJ1-3; no definite D call. V dropped 4 bases and J dropped 0 bases, with 7 bases sitting between them. CDR1 and CDR2 from the germline V gene are SNHLY and FYNNEI. The CDR3 length is 14 residues. As DNA, the CDR3 is TGTGCCAGCAGTGTACATATCTCTGGAAACACCATATATTTT. Translation gives CASSVHISGNTIYF.

The V gene is TRBV27, the J gene TRBJ2-1; 9 nucleotides line up with TRBD2. This CDR3 contains 15 residues. V shed 1 base, J shed 7 bases, and the junction held 5 bases outside the gene matches. Germline-derived CDR1 and CDR2 are MNHEY and SMNVEV (reference sequence). This CDR3 reads CASSLWGTSNNEQFF. CDR3 nucleotides: TGTGCCAGCAGTTTATGGGGGACTAGCAATAATGAGCAGTTCTTC.

V gene TRBV29-1 combines with J gene TRBJ2-7, with D unclear. Looked up from germline, CDR1 is SQVTM and CDR2 is ANQGSEA. This CDR3 spans 12 amino acids. V shed 5 bases and J shed 3 bases, with 11 bases lying between them. The CDR3 region is CSVRPGLYEQYF. CDR3 DNA sequence: TGCAGCGTTAGACCGGGCCTCTACGAGCAGTACTTC.

This chain links TRBV6-5 with TRBJ2-1, with D possibly called TRBD1 or TRBD2 (6 bases each). Germline CDR1 and CDR2: MNHEY and SVGAGI. This CDR3 region has 14 residues. V lost 5 bases and J lost 7, with 15 bases in between. The CDR3 DNA follows: TGTGCCAGCAGTGACGAGGGGGGCTGGAATGAGCAGTTCTTC. Translating gives CASSDEGGWNEQFF.